Listed below are T cell receptor beta chains from one sample, sequenced in a study of response to subunit inactivated influenza vaccine. TCRdb processed the RT-PCR reads anew with MiXCR; each CDR3 protein has one entry. Altogether a few hundred thousand distinct CDR3 sequences are present, 20% to 25% being singletons, with the ten largest covering 9.5% to 13%. Sequenced material: PBMCs from blood, taken less than 22 months after vaccination. These TCRs come from a man between 50 and 69 years old who received an inactivated influenza vaccine. Both conserved end residues are part of each CDR3. D genes are given only for firm matches. Clone size appears in some rows only: once, few, many, or a class for an expanded clone.

clone_size,d_call,j_call,v_call,cdr3_nt,cdr3_aa
few,TRBD1,TRBJ1-6,TRBV20-1,TGCAGTGCTTCACAGGGGGCAGGATCACCCCTCCACTTT,CSASQGAGSPLHF
NA,TRBD2,TRBJ2-7,TRBV12-3/TRBV12-4,TGTGCCAGCAGTTTTCGTCTTCGGTTCGGACTAGCGGAGCCCTACGAGCAGTACTTC,CASSFRLRFGLAEPYEQYF
many,NA,TRBJ1-6,TRBV4-3,TGCGCCAGCAGCCCCAGGCCTAATTCACCCCTCCACTTT,CASSPRPNSPLHF
NA,NA,TRBJ2-1,TRBV9,TGTGCCAGCAGCGTAGACGTGGTTGCGACCTACAATGAGCAGTTCTTC,CASSVDVVATYNEQFF
few,NA,TRBJ2-1,TRBV6-4,TGTGCCAGCAGTAAATCAACTTTTAATGAGCAGTTCTTC,CASSKSTFNEQFF
NA,TRBD2,TRBJ2-7,TRBV28,TGTGCCAGCAGTTCCCTTCGGGGGGTTAGCTCCTACGAGCAGTACTTC,CASSSLRGVSSYEQYF
NA,NA,TRBJ2-1,TRBV3-1,TGTGCCAGCAGCCACTCACCGGGACTGGATGGCCGTAATGAGCAGTTCTTC,CASSHSPGLDGRNEQFF
NA,NA,TRBJ2-1,TRBV7-7,TGTGCTAGCAGCTTGTACTGGACGCGTCTCGATGGGCAGTTCTTC,CASSLYWTRLDGQFF
NA,NA,TRBJ2-5,TRBV28,TGTGCCAGCCCCCCGGGCTGGCTGAGGGCTTTTCAAGAGACCCAGTACTTC,CASPPGWLRAFQETQYF
NA,TRBD2,TRBJ2-7,TRBV2,TGTGTCATCCTATCGGGGAGGGCCGACGAGCAGTACTTC,CVILSGRADEQYF
few,NA,TRBJ1-5,TRBV28,TGTGCCAGCAGTTTGGGTGGCCAGGCTCTTCAGCCCCAGCATTTT,CASSLGGQALQPQHF
many,NA,TRBJ1-2,TRBV7-9,TGTGCCAGCAGCTTATCCCGAGGGGATCTTTTGGGTGGCTACACCTTC,CASSLSRGDLLGGYTF
few,TRBD1,TRBJ2-7,TRBV6-2/TRBV6-3,TGTGCCAGCAGCCTTAGGACAGGGACGATTTCCTACGAGCAGTACTTC,CASSLRTGTISYEQYF
NA,TRBD1,TRBJ2-3,TRBV29-1,TGCAGCGCGAGACAGGGACCCTTAGGGGATACGCAGTATTTT,CSARQGPLGDTQYF
NA,NA,TRBJ1-4,TRBV11-2,TGTGCCAGCAGCTTAGATGCCGGGGAAAAACTGTTTTTT,CASSLDAGEKLFF
few,NA,TRBJ1-5,TRBV6-2/TRBV6-3,TGTGCCAGCAGGGGTCTTGTTGGTCAGCCCCAGCATTTT,CASRGLVGQPQHF
NA,TRBD1,TRBJ2-7,TRBV4-1,TGCGCCAGCAGCCAAACGTCGCGGGACAGGGGAAACGAGCAGTACTTC,CASSQTSRDRGNEQYF
few,NA,TRBJ1-4,TRBV15,TGTGCCACCAGCAGCAGAGCAACTAATGAAAAACTGTTTTTT,CATSSRATNEKLFF
few,NA,TRBJ2-1,TRBV7-2,TGTGCCAGCAGCTTAGTCTTTGGGGGAACATTTAATGAGCAGTTCTTC,CASSLVFGGTFNEQFF
many,NA,TRBJ2-2,TRBV7-6,TGTGCCAGCAGCTTAGGTCCAGCGAACACCGGGGAGCTGTTTTTT,CASSLGPANTGELFF
NA,TRBD1,TRBJ1-6,TRBV9,TGTGCCAGCCGGACAGGGAAGGATAATTCACCCCTCCACTTT,CASRTGKDNSPLHF
NA,TRBD2,TRBJ2-1,TRBV4-2,TGTGCCAGCAGCCCCGAGCGGGGACTATACAATGAGCAGTTCTTC,CASSPERGLYNEQFF
NA,NA,TRBJ1-5,TRBV4-1,TGCGCCAGCAGCCAAGAAGGCTCACGGAGCAATCAGCCCCAGCATTTT,CASSQEGSRSNQPQHF
few,NA,TRBJ2-5,TRBV10-3,TGTGCCATCAGTGATATCGAAAAGACCCAGTACTTC,CAISDIEKTQYF
few,TRBD1,TRBJ1-1,TRBV28,TGTGCCAGCAGCCCTAACCCCGGGACAGGGAACACTGAAGCTTTCTTT,CASSPNPGTGNTEAFF
many,NA,TRBJ1-3,TRBV5-1,TGCGCCAGCAGGGACCCCTTCTCTGGAAACACCATATATTTT,CASRDPFSGNTIYF
once,TRBD2,TRBJ2-1,TRBV5-4,TGTGCCAGCAGCATACCCAAAGCGGGGGGCAACTACAATGAGCAGTTCTTC,CASSIPKAGGNYNEQFF
few,TRBD1,TRBJ1-3,TRBV5-1,TGCGCCAGCAGCAGCCGGACAGGGAGCTCTGGAAACACCATATATTTT,CASSSRTGSSGNTIYF
NA,NA,TRBJ2-7,TRBV29-1,TGCAGCGTTGTGTCGGGGACCTACGAGCAGTACTTC,CSVVSGTYEQYF
NA,NA,TRBJ2-7,TRBV6-5,TGTGCCAGCAGTTACTCCGCAAGGGCTACCTACGAGCAGTACTTC,CASSYSARATYEQYF
NA,NA,TRBJ1-1,TRBV29-1,TGCAGCGCTGCAAGTGGATGGAACACTGAAGCTTTCTTT,CSAASGWNTEAFF
NA,NA,TRBJ2-1,TRBV5-1,TGCGCCAGCAGCTTGCCCCGGAGCTCCTACAATGAGCAGTTCTTC,CASSLPRSSYNEQFF
NA,NA,TRBJ1-6,TRBV5-5,TGTGCCAGCAGCTTGGGCTTCGGGGGGGATTCACCCCTCCACTTT,CASSLGFGGDSPLHF
NA,NA,TRBJ2-3,TRBV6-1,TGTGCCAGCAGTGAAGTTCGGGGTACCACAGATACGCAGTATTTT,CASSEVRGTTDTQYF
few,TRBD2,TRBJ2-7,TRBV29-1,TGCAGCGTTGGGGCCTTTATTGCGGGAGGGACCTACGAGCAGTACTTC,CSVGAFIAGGTYEQYF
NA,NA,TRBJ1-1,TRBV27,TGTGCCAGCAGTTTTAGTCTGGACACTGAAGCTTTCTTT,CASSFSLDTEAFF
NA,NA,TRBJ2-2,TRBV5-1,TGCGCCAGCAGCTATGGTGGGTCGGCCACCGGGGAGCTGTTTTTT,CASSYGGSATGELFF
NA,NA,TRBJ2-3,TRBV20-1,TGCAGTACTCGGAGGGCCGGCACAGATACGCAGTATTTT,CSTRRAGTDTQYF
few,TRBD2,TRBJ2-1,TRBV7-3,TGTGCCAGCAGGCCGGGACTAGCGGGGAAGAATGAGCAGTTCTTC,CASRPGLAGKNEQFF
few,NA,TRBJ1-5,TRBV20-1,TGCAGTGCTAGAACAACCTCGGGCAATCAGCCCCAGCATTTT,CSARTTSGNQPQHF
few,NA,TRBJ2-3,TRBV5-1,TGCGCCAGCAGCTTGGACGGATCAGATACGCAGTATTTT,CASSLDGSDTQYF
many,NA,TRBJ1-4,TRBV4-3,TGCGCCAGCAGCCAAGTTTGGAGGGACTTGAATGAAAAACTGTTTTTT,CASSQVWRDLNEKLFF
NA,NA,TRBJ1-4,TRBV6-1,TGTGCCAGCAGTCCAAGCCGGGACACACATGAAAAACTGTTTTTT,CASSPSRDTHEKLFF
many,TRBD1,TRBJ1-4,TRBV7-2,TGTGCCAGCAGCTTGGGACAGAGCTTCGCAACTAATGAAAAACTGTTTTTT,CASSLGQSFATNEKLFF
NA,TRBD1,TRBJ1-6,TRBV29-1,TGCAGCGTGGCGACAGGGTTTGCTTCACCCCTCCACTTT,CSVATGFASPLHF
few,NA,TRBJ1-1,TRBV19,TGTGCCAGCAGACCAGGAAGGCGCACTGAAGCTTTCTTT,CASRPGRRTEAFF